The clone carrying this T cell receptor (beta chain) was seen only a few times. What it binds is unknown. Expressed TCRB transcripts were sequenced because the entire RNA isolate underwent reverse transcription. Sequencing was performed with immunoSEQ multiplex PCR; in TCRdb, only in-frame clones are kept and a portion is missing. This table holds under 950,000 clones, about a sixth found once. The sample originates from a study of beta chain features in type 1 diabetes. At the level of the study: Patients and healthy donors were similar in age, gender and cell yields.

The CDR3 loop spans 16 amino acids. Germline CDR1 reads SGDLS; CDR2 reads YYNGEE. Trimming left V 4 bases short and J 5 bases short, with 21 bases between. Each of the sorted populations had a purity greater than 95%. Study-level findings and limits: Shortening that was moderate but significant affected the TCRB CDR3s of Type 1 diabetes patients in all four CD4+ subsets.

Sequencing was done on a sample of naive CD4+ T cells from blood. The receptor was derived from a woman aged 18-29 years in good health. This rearrangement joins TRBV9 to TRBJ2-5; maybe TRBD2 (6 bases). CDR3 amino acids: CASSTSAGPRRETQYF. Written as DNA, the CDR3 is TGTGCCAGCAGCACAAGCGCGGGACCGCGGCGGGAGACCCAGTACTTC. Looking up the rest from reference TRBV9 and TRBJ2-5 gives the full variable domain: DSGVTQTPKHLITATGQRVTLRCSPRSGDLSVYWYQQSLDQGLQFLIQYYNGEERAKGNILERFSAQQFPDLHSELNLSSLELGDSALYFCASSTSAGPRRETQYFGPGTRLLVL.